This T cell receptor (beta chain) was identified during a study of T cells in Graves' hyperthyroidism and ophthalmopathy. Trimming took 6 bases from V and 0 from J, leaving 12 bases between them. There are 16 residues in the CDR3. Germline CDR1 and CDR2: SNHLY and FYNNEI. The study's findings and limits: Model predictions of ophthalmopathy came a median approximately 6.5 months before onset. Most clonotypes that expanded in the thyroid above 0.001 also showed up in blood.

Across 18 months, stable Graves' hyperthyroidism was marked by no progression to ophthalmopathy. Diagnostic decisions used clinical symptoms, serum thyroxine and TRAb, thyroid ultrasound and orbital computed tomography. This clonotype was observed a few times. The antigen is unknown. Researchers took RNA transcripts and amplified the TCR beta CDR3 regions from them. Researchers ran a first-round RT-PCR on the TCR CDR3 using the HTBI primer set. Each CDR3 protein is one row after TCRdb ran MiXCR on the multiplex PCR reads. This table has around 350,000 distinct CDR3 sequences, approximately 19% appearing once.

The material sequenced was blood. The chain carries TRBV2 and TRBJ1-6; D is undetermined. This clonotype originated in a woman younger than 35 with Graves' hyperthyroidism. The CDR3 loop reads CASRRRVGSYNSPLHF. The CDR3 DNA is TGTGCCAGCAGAAGGAGGGTCGGCTCCTATAATTCACCCCTCCACTTT.